A selection of T cell receptor beta chains follows, all from one sample in a study of cytomegalovirus exposure and HLA in healthy donors. Measured with immunoSEQ multiplex PCR; TCRdb has only the in-frame clones, and not every one. Counted here are around 56,000 clones, 85% to 90% occurring once; the ten biggest clones make up around 16%. The sample taken for sequencing was PBMCs. These receptors all stem from a woman in her late teens or twenties in good health and CMV-seronegative. Both conserved end residues are part of each CDR3. A D gene is named only where the DNA matches it firmly. Part of the rows lack a size; the others show once, few, many or a class for expanded clones.

clone_size j_call v_call d_call cdr3_nt cdr3_aa
. TRBJ2-2 TRBV18 . TGTGCCAGCTCACCACCGAACAAATTTAACACCGGGGAGCTGTTTTTT CASSPPNKFNTGELFF
. TRBJ1-1 TRBV5-1 . TGCGCCAGCAGCTTGACAGGTTGGGGAGCTTTCTTT CASSLTGWGAFF
. TRBJ1-4 TRBV4-2 . TGTGCCAGCAGGGCCGGGTCGGGGGGCCCTGCTGAAAAACTGTTTTTT CASRAGSGGPAEKLFF
. TRBJ2-2 TRBV13 . TGTGCCAGCAGCTTTCCGACAGCGAACACCGGGGAGCTGTTTTTT CASSFPTANTGELFF
. TRBJ2-7 TRBV27 TRBD1 TGTGCCAGCAGTTTAGGGGGGACAGGTTTCTACGAGCAGTACTTC CASSLGGTGFYEQYF
. TRBJ2-7 TRBV5-4 TRBD1 TGTGCCAGCAGCCCGGACAGGGCTTACGAGCAGTACTTC CASSPDRAYEQYF
. TRBJ2-5 TRBV5-4 . TGTGCCAGCAGCTTGGACACCCAAGCGATTTTGGAGACCCAGTACTTC CASSLDTQAILETQYF
. TRBJ2-1 TRBV9 . TGTGCCAGCAGCCCCAATTATGGGAGCTCCTACAATGAGCAGTTCTTC CASSPNYGSSYNEQFF
. TRBJ2-5 TRBV4-2 . TGTGCCAGCAGCCAAGATCAGTCCCGCGGGTCGGCCCAGTACTTC CASSQDQSRGSAQYF
few TRBJ1-6 TRBV5-1 TRBD1 TGCGCCAGCAGCCCAAGGGACAGGCAGAATTCACCCCTCCACTTT CASSPRDRQNSPLHF
. TRBJ1-5 TRBV30 . TGTGCCTGGAGACATCGAAATAGCAATCAGCCCCAGCATTTT CAWRHRNSNQPQHF
. TRBJ2-7 TRBV6-5 . TGTGCCATCGGGGGCTCCTACGAGCAGTACTTC CAIGGSYEQYF
few TRBJ1-4 TRBV10-3 TRBD1 TGTGCCATCAGTGAAGGAGGGACAGTGAATGAAAAACTGTTTTTT CAISEGGTVNEKLFF
once TRBJ2-5 TRBV10-3 . TGTGCCACCTCCACCGAAGGGGGAGAGACCCAGTACTTC CATSTEGGETQYF
. TRBJ1-5 TRBV9 TRBD1 TGTGCCAGCAGCGCGACAGGGGATAGCAATCAGCCCCAGCATTTT CASSATGDSNQPQHF
. TRBJ1-3 TRBV18 . TGTGCCAGCTCACCACAGGGCAGACAGGCTGGAAACACCATATATTTT CASSPQGRQAGNTIYF
. TRBJ2-3 TRBV7-7 . TGTGCTAGCAGCCCGTCGGGGGAAACGCAGTATTTT CASSPSGETQYF
. TRBJ1-5 TRBV5-3 . TGTGCCAGAAGCGGGTCGGAGGAGGACCACTACAATCAGCCCCAGCATTTT CARSGSEEDHYNQPQHF
once TRBJ1-3 TRBV30 . TGTGCCTGGGACTCCGGGGATGGAAACACCATATATTTT CAWDSGDGNTIYF
. TRBJ1-2 TRBV5-1 . TGCGCCAGCAGCCCGCAGGGTGGTGGCTACACCTTC CASSPQGGGYTF